Listed below are T cell receptor beta chains from one sample, sequenced in a study of glioma-infiltrating T cells after dendritic cell vaccination. Profiled with immunoSEQ multiplex PCR; TCRdb holds only in-frame clones, not every one. This table holds approximately 110,000 clones, around 87% found once. The material was blood, obtained after dendritic cell vaccination. Receptors originate from a human donor with glioblastoma. CDR3s include the opening cysteine and the closing phenylalanine or tryptophan. Fields, in order: D gene, V gene, clone size, J gene, CDR3 DNA, CDR3 protein. A D gene is named only where the DNA matches it firmly. A clone size is listed for some rows: how often the clone was seen (once, few, many), or a class if it is expanded.

>.|TRBV2|.|TRBJ2-3
TGTGCCAGCAGTGATTTAGAGGGTACAGATACGCAGTATTTT
CASSDLEGTDTQYF
>.|TRBV19|.|TRBJ2-7
TGTGCCAGTAGTATAGATCTATTCGGGAGTTCTTACGAGCAGTACTTC
CASSIDLFGSSYEQYF
>.|TRBV6-1|.|TRBJ1-1
TGTGCCAGCGAAATTCACACGGGGGGAGGGACTGAAGCTTTCTTT
CASEIHTGGGTEAFF
>.|TRBV5-4|.|TRBJ1-1
TGTGCCAGCAGATCGGCGGTAAACACTGAAGCTTTCTTT
CASRSAVNTEAFF
>.|TRBV11-2|.|TRBJ2-7
TGTGCCAGCAGCACCAGCTACGAGCAGTACTTC
CASSTSYEQYF
>.|TRBV19|.|TRBJ2-7
TGTGCCAGTAGTATAGATACAGAGCAGTACTTC
CASSIDTEQYF
>.|TRBV6-5|.|TRBJ2-7
TGTGCCAGCAGTTACTCGACAACCGGTGACGAGCAGTACTTC
CASSYSTTGDEQYF
>TRBD1|TRBV30|.|TRBJ1-3
TGTGCCTGGGGCACAGGGGGCTCTGGAAACACCATATATTTT
CAWGTGGSGNTIYF
>TRBD1|TRBV19|few|TRBJ1-5
TGTGCCACCTCCGACAGGGAGGACAATCAGCCCCAGCATTTT
CATSDREDNQPQHF
>TRBD1|TRBV6-1|once|TRBJ2-7
TGTGCCAGCAGCCTTAAGACAGGGGAAGGCTACGAGCAGTACTTC
CASSLKTGEGYEQYF
>TRBD2|TRBV5-4|.|TRBJ2-5
TGTGCCAGCAGCTTGGAGGGACTAGCGGGGGAGACCCAGTACTTC
CASSLEGLAGETQYF
>TRBD1|TRBV7-8|.|TRBJ1-4
TGTGCCAGCAGCTCGGGACAGGGACGTGAAAAACTGTTTTTT
CASSSGQGREKLFF
>TRBD2|TRBV10-3|.|TRBJ2-1
TGTGCCATCAGTGACGCGCCTAGCGGGCCCCTGGCCAATGAGCAGTTCTTC
CAISDAPSGPLANEQFF
>.|TRBV27|few|TRBJ2-7
TGTGCCAGCAGTTTAGCGGGCTTAAGCTCCTACGAGCAGTACTTC
CASSLAGLSSYEQYF
>.|TRBV4-1|.|TRBJ2-3
TGCGCCAGCAGCCAAGACAGTGGGAGTACGCAGTATTTT
CASSQDSGSTQYF
>TRBD2|TRBV9|.|TRBJ2-1
TGTGCCAGCAGCGTAGGGGCTAGCGGGGTAAATGAGCAGTTCTTC
CASSVGASGVNEQFF
>TRBD2|TRBV13|.|TRBJ2-7
TGTGCCAGCAGCGTAAGACTAGCCGTCGAGCAGTACTTC
CASSVRLAVEQYF
>.|TRBV19|.|TRBJ2-7
TGTGCCAGTAGTATAGGGGGCTTTTCTTACGAGCAGTACTTC
CASSIGGFSYEQYF
>.|TRBV7-9|.|TRBJ2-5
TGTGCCAGCAGCTTGGCCTCAGGGAGGGAGACCCAGTACTTC
CASSLASGRETQYF
>.|TRBV7-6|.|TRBJ2-1
TGTGCCAGCAGCTTTGGGACTTCCTACAATGAGCAGTTCTTC
CASSFGTSYNEQFF
>TRBD1|TRBV30|.|TRBJ1-1
TGTGCCTGGAGGAGGACAGGGAGAATCTGGGAAGCTTTCTTT
CAWRRTGRIWEAFF
>.|TRBV29-1|.|TRBJ2-3
TGCAGCGTTGGGGGGCTAGGGAGCACAGATACGCAGTATTTT
CSVGGLGSTDTQYF
>TRBD1|TRBV7-9|.|TRBJ1-1
TGTGCCAACGGACAGGGGATGAACACTGAAGCTTTCTTT
CANGQGMNTEAFF
>.|TRBV27|.|TRBJ1-1
TGTGCCAGCAGTCTAAGAGGGACTGAAGCTTTCTTT
CASSLRGTEAFF
>TRBD1|TRBV7-6|.|TRBJ1-2
TGTGCCAGCAGCCGGGGACAGGGAGCTAACTATGGCTACACCTTC
CASSRGQGANYGYTF
>TRBD1|TRBV5-4|.|TRBJ1-2
TGTGCCAGCGCTAAGCAGGGCAGGGGGCGGGATGGCTACACCTTC
CASAKQGRGRDGYTF
>TRBD1|TRBV5-1|.|TRBJ2-1
TGCGCCAGCACCTCAGGGGGTGGGTACAATGAGCAGTTCTTC
CASTSGGGYNEQFF
>.|TRBV28|.|TRBJ2-1
TGTGCCAGCAGTTGGAGCTACAATGAGCAGTTCTTC
CASSWSYNEQFF
>.|TRBV9|.|TRBJ2-3
TGTGCCAGCAGCGTAGGGTTTGGACAGAGCACAGATACGCAGTATTTT
CASSVGFGQSTDTQYF
>TRBD1|TRBV5-1|.|TRBJ1-1
TGCGCCAGCAGCTCACCGGGACAGGGTACTGAAGCTTTCTTT
CASSSPGQGTEAFF
>TRBD1|TRBV6-5|.|TRBJ1-6
TGTGCCAGCAGGTCCGGGACAGGGAATTCACCCCTCCACTTT
CASRSGTGNSPLHF
>.|TRBV27|.|TRBJ1-1
TGTGCCAGCAGTTACAGGGTTGGGTACACTGAAGCTTTCTTT
CASSYRVGYTEAFF
>.|TRBV6-1|.|TRBJ1-5
TGTGCCAGCAGTCTAAGCCATAGCAATCAGCCCCAGCATTTT
CASSLSHSNQPQHF
>.|TRBV5-1|.|TRBJ1-3
TGCGCCAGCAGATCCGAGGGAGGGGAACCTGGAAACACCATATATTTT
CASRSEGGEPGNTIYF
>TRBD1|TRBV19|.|TRBJ1-2
TGTGCCAGTAGTCCCCTCGACAGGGGGGGCTATGGCTACACCTTC
CASSPLDRGGYGYTF
>.|TRBV30|.|TRBJ2-7
TGTGCCTGGAGCCTCTCGGGGTCATCACACGTTTTGTACTTC
CAWSLSGSSHVLYF
>.|TRBV6-5|.|TRBJ2-3
TGTGCCAGCAGTTACTCGAAGGGGATTCCAGATACGCAGTATTTT
CASSYSKGIPDTQYF